This T cell receptor beta chain is from a study of T cells in Graves' hyperthyroidism and ophthalmopathy. This clonotype was recorded a few times. Its target is not known. The V gene lost 0 bases and the J gene lost 10 bases, with 7 bases spanning the gap. The CDR3 runs to 12 residues. Germline CDR1 SGHRS, CDR2 YFSETQ. RNA transcripts gave rise to amplified TCR beta CDR3 regions. The HTBI primer set drove a first-round RT-PCR of the TCR CDR3. TCRdb itself ran the multiplex PCR reads through MiXCR, one entry per CDR3 protein. The sample shows 550,000 to 600,000 distinct CDR3 sequences, more than 45% of them seen only once. General study points: Most clonotypes expanded in thyroid above 0.001 were likewise present in blood.

This rearrangement joins TRBV5-1 to TRBJ2-2; D uncertain. Sample: peripheral blood or thyroid tissue (not recorded which). The receptor was derived from an adult woman with Graves' disease, either hyperthyroidism or ophthalmopathy (not recorded which). CDR3 region: CASSLVPEELFF. The CDR3 nucleotides are TGCGCCAGCAGCTTGGTACCCGAGGAGCTGTTTTTT.